This T cell receptor (beta chain) is from a study of T cell responses to AZD1222 COVID-19 vaccine. Germline V gives CDR1 LNHDA, CDR2 SQIVND (reference sequence). The CDR3 is 16 amino acids. The V and J ends lost 2 bases and 5 bases, in that order; junction bases with no gene match: 10. The repertoire was sequenced with immunoSEQ multiplex PCR; TCRdb's copy has only in-frame clones and lacks some. The data show about 83,000 clones, about 84% seen once. General study results and limits: Among vaccine-associated CD4 TCRs, coverage spanned spike, with dominance at 160-218 and 743-854.

Remarks on this clone: Its target is not known.

The sequencing here drew on peripheral blood, taken on day 0 of AZD1222 vaccination. The sequence came from an adult in good health. V and J are TRBV19 and TRBJ1-1; 8 nucleotides align to TRBD1. This CDR3 reads CASSILTGVGETEAFF. For the CDR3, the DNA is TGTGCCAGTAGTATATTGACAGGGGTGGGGGAAACTGAAGCTTTCTTT.